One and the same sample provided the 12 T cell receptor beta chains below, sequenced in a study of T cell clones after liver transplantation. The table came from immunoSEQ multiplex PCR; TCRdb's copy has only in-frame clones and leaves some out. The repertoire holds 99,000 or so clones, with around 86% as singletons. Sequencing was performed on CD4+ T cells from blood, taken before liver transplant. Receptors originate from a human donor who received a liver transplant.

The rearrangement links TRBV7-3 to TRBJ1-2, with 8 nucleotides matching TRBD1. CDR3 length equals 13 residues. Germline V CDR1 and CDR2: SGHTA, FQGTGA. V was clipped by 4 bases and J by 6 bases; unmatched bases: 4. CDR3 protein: CASSSGQVDGYTF. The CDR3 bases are TGTGCCAGCAGCTCGGGACAGGTTGATGGCTACACCTTC.

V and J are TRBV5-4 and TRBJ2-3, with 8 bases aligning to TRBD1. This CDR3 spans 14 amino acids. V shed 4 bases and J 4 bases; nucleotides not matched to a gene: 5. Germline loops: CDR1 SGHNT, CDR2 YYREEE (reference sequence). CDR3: CASSLEQGADTQYF. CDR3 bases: TGTGCCAGCAGCCTGGAACAGGGGGCAGATACGCAGTATTTT.

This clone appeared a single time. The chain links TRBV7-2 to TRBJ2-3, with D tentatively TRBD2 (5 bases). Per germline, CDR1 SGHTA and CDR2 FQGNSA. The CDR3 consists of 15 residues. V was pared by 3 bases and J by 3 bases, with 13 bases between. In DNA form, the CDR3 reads TGTGCCAGCAGCTTGGCTCAGCGCGGGACAGATACGCAGTATTTT. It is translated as CASSLAQRGTDTQYF.

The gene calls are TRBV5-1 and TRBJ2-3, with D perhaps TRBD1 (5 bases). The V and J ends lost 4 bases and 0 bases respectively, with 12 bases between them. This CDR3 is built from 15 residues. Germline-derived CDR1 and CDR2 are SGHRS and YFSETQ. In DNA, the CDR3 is TGCGCCAGCAGCCCGGTGAGGACAAGCACAGATACGCAGTATTTT. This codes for CASSPVRTSTDTQYF.

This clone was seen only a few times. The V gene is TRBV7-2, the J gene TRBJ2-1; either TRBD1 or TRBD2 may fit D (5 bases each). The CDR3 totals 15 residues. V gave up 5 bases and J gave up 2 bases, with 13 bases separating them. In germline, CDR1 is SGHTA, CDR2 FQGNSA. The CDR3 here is CASSPGSGAYNEQFF. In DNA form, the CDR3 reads TGTGCCAGCAGCCCAGGGAGCGGAGCCTACAATGAGCAGTTCTTC.

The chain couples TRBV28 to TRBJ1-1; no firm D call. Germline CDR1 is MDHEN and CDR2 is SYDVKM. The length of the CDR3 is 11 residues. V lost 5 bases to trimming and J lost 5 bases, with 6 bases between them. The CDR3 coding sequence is TGTGCCAGCAGTAGTTGGACTGAAGCTTTCTTT. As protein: CASSSWTEAFF. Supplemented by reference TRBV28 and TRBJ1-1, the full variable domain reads DVKVTQSSRYLVKRTGEKVFLECVQDMDHENMFWYRQDPGLGLRLIYFSYDVKMKEKGDIPEGYSVSREKKERFSLILESASTNQTSMYLCASSSWTEAFFGQGTRLTVV.

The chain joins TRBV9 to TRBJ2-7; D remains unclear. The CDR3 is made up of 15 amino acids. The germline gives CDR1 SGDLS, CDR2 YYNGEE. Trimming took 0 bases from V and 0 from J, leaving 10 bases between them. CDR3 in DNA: TGTGCCAGCAGCGTAGAACGGCGGAGCTCCTACGAGCAGTACTTC. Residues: CASSVERRSSYEQYF. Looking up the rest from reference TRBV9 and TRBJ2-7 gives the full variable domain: DSGVTQTPKHLITATGQRVTLRCSPRSGDLSVYWYQQSLDQGLQFLIQYYNGEERAKGNILERFSAQQFPDLHSELNLSSLELGDSALYFCASSVERRSSYEQYFGPGTRLTVT.

The CDR3 DNA sequence: TGTGCCAGCAGCAGGGGCGAATATCAGCCCCAGCATTTT. It specifies CASSRGEYQPQHF. The gene calls are TRBV6-5 and TRBJ1-5; D is possibly TRBD1 (6 bases). V was cut by 6 bases and J by 5 bases, with 11 bases left in between. Germline lookup yields CDR1 MNHEY and CDR2 SVGAGI. This CDR3 has 13 amino acids.

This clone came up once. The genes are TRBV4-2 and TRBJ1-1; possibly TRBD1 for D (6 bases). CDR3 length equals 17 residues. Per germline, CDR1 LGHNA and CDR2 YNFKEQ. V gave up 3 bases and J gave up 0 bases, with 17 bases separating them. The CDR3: CASSHAGGRSVNTEAFF. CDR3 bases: TGTGCCAGCAGCCACGCCGGGGGGCGGTCTGTGAACACTGAAGCTTTCTTT.

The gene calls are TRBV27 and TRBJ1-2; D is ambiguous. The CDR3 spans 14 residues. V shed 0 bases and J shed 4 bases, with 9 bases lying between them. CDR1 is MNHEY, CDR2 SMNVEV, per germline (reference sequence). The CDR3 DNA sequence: TGTGCCAGCAGTTTATCGCGGGCAGGCTATGGCTACACCTTC. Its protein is CASSLSRAGYGYTF.

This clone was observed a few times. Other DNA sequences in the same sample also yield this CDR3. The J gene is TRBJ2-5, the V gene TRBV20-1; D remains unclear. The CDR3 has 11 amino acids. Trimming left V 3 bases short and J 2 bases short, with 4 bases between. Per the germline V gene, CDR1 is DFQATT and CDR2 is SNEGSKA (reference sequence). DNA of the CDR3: TGCAGTGCTAGGGGTCAAGAGACCCAGTACTTC. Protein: CSARGQETQYF.

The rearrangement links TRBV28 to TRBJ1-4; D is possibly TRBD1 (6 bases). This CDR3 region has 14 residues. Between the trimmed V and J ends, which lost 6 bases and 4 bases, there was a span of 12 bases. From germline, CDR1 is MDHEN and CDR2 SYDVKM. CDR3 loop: CASSVTGNNEKLFF. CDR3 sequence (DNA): TGTGCCAGCAGCGTTACAGGGAATAATGAAAAACTGTTTTTT. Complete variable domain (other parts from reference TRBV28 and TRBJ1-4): DVKVTQSSRYLVKRTGEKVFLECVQDMDHENMFWYRQDPGLGLRLIYFSYDVKMKEKGDIPEGYSVSREKKERFSLILESASTNQTSMYLCASSVTGNNEKLFFGSGTQLSVL.